The 13 T cell receptor beta chains below come from one sample, sequenced in a study of OX40 agonist ivuxolimab in advanced cancers. Produced via immunoSEQ multiplex PCR; TCRdb's table is partial and in-frame only. This table holds some 57,000 clones, 80% to 85% found once. This specimen was CD4+ or CD8+ T cells sorted from blood, taken in a trial of the OX40 agonist ivuxolimab. These receptors all come from an adult with an advanced solid tumor such as melanoma, head and neck, liver or kidney cancer.

The V gene is TRBV10-3, the J gene TRBJ2-2; D gene unclear. The germline gives CDR1 ENHRY, CDR2 SYGVKD. V was trimmed by 6 bases and J by 0 bases, leaving 8 bases between them. The CDR3 loop spans 14 amino acids. Written as DNA, the CDR3 is TGTGCCATCAGCCGACCCGCGAACACCGGGGAGCTGTTTTTT. Amino acids: CAISRPANTGELFF.

This clone was observed a handful of times. CDR3 residues: CASSLERYVTYGYTF. CDR3 DNA: TGTGCCAGCAGCTTAGAGCGTTATGTTACGTATGGCTACACCTTC. This sequence joins TRBV7-8 and TRBJ1-2; D remains unclear. The CDR3 has 15 residues. Germline V gives CDR1 SGHVS, CDR2 FQNEAQ. Trimming cost V 1 base and J 5 bases, with 14 bases left between them.

V gene TRBV4-3 combines with J gene TRBJ2-2; D unclear. The CDR3 is 17 amino acids. Trimming left V 0 bases short and J 4 bases short, with 15 bases between. The germline CDR1 and CDR2 sequences are LGHNA and YSLEER. In DNA, the CDR3 is TGCGCCAGCAGCCAAGAGGCCCGCAACCTGGGCACCGGGGAGCTGTTTTTT. Protein product: CASSQEARNLGTGELFF.

This clone was found a few times. Other nucleotide sequences in the sample specify the same CDR3. This rearrangement joins TRBV5-1 to TRBJ2-5; D ambiguous. This CDR3 contains 11 residues. The germline CDR1 and CDR2 sequences are SGHRS and YFSETQ. V was shortened by 4 bases and J by 3 bases, with 4 bases between the two germline ends. The CDR3 sequence: CASSLEETQYF. The CDR3 coding sequence is TGCGCCAGCAGCCTCGAAGAGACCCAGTACTTC.

This chain uses TRBV7-6 with TRBJ2-1; D not resolved. Trimming removed 4 bases at V and 8 bases at J, with 12 bases between. CDR1 and CDR2 from the germline V gene are SGHVS and FNYEAQ. CDR3 length: 13 amino acids. Here the CDR3 reads CASSSPGVDEQFF. CDR3 bases: TGTGCCAGCAGCTCCCCCGGCGTGGATGAGCAGTTCTTC.

On this clone: At one boundary the junction diverges from the germline segment, which might be a read error. V usage is TRBV7-7 and J usage is TRBJ2-4, with 8 bases aligning to TRBD1. Germline V gene data show CDR1 as SSHAT and CDR2 as FNYEAQ (reference sequence). The CDR3 is made up of 13 amino acids. The CDR3 spells CASSLDREDIQYF. CDR3 in DNA: TGTGCTAGCAGCCTGGACAGGGAAGACATTCAGTACTTC.

The V and J genes are TRBV2 and TRBJ2-4; D might be TRBD2 (7 bases). Germline values: CDR1 SNHLY, CDR2 FYNNEI. This CDR3 comprises 15 residues. Trimming removed 4 bases from V and 5 bases from J, with 15 bases in between. The CDR3 bases are TGTGCCAGCAGTGTTCGGGGGGCGCACGAAAACATTCAGTACTTC. Residues: CASSVRGAHENIQYF.

CDR3 protein: CASSRGQAGNTEAFF. The CDR3 nucleotides are TGTGCCAGCAGCCGAGGACAGGCGGGAAACACTGAAGCTTTCTTT. The chain carries TRBV6-5 and TRBJ1-1; 7 positions agree with TRBD1. CDR3 length equals 15 residues. Germline V gives CDR1 MNHEY, CDR2 SVGAGI. V trimming: 6 bases; J trimming: 2 bases; junction bases outside the gene matches: 9.

This clone was seen once. This chain uses TRBV6-5 with TRBJ2-7, with TRBD2 as a possible D gene (5 bases). The CDR3 runs 15 residues. Germline V gives CDR1 MNHEY, CDR2 SVGAGI. Trimming took 5 bases from V and 3 from J, leaving 17 bases between them. The CDR3 is CASSVSGGRYYEQYF. In DNA, the CDR3 is TGTGCCAGCAGTGTGTCTGGCGGGCGCTACTACGAGCAGTACTTC.

V is TRBV18 and J is TRBJ1-5, with D perhaps TRBD1 (5 bases). This CDR3 spans 14 amino acids. V was clipped by 5 bases and J by 0 bases, with 8 bases between them. Per the germline V gene, CDR1 is KGHSH and CDR2 is LQKENI. CDR3 DNA: TGTGCCAGCTCAAAAGGACATAGCAATCAGCCCCAGCATTTT. As protein: CASSKGHSNQPQHF.

The chain combines TRBV20-1 with TRBJ2-5, with D possibly TRBD1 on 5 matching bases. The J call may not be correct, given that the DNA end is closer to TRBJ2-7. CDR1 is DFQATT and CDR2 is SNEGSKA in the germline V gene (reference sequence). The CDR3 has 11 amino acids. The chain's CDR3 is CSAEDTYEQYF. The CDR3 nucleotides read TGCAGTGCAGAGGACACTTACGAGCAGTACTTC.

The gene calls are TRBV28 and TRBJ2-1; 9 nucleotides agree with TRBD2. Germline V gives CDR1 MDHEN, CDR2 SYDVKM. The CDR3 is made up of 15 amino acids. V was clipped by 5 bases and J by 8 bases; unmatched bases: 10. For the CDR3, the DNA is TGTGCCAGCAGTGGGGCGGGGGGGAGAAGACATGAGCAGTTCTTC. Translating gives CASSGAGGRRHEQFF.

Concerning this clone itself: A read error may account for a junction end that differs from germline. This chain joins TRBV7-7 and TRBJ2-3; tentatively, D is TRBD1 or TRBD2 (5 bases each). Germline assignment: CDR1 SSHAT and CDR2 FNYEAQ (reference sequence). This CDR3 contains 16 residues. CDR3 in amino acids: CASSLGSGRDTDTQYF. The CDR3 DNA is TGTGCTAGCAGCTTAGGTTCGGGACGGGACACAGATACGCAGTATTTT.